This TCR beta chain came from a study of blood T cell repertoires in COVID-19. Study context: The study drew acute and convalescent COVID-19 samples from the United States, Italy and Spain. PBMCs, B-cell-depleted T cells, or T cells were the source of the cDNA or gDNA that made up the material.

Study processing details: The assay estimated nucleated cells by amplifying reference gene primers. Sequencing used immunoSEQ multiplex PCR; TCRdb keeps in-frame clones, though not all of them. V, J and clone size are taken as reported in that table, and D and trimming were inferred from the DNA itself. The data contain approximately 210,000 clones, around nine tenths of them singletons. V lost 7 bases and J lost 3; bases outside the gene matches: 12. From germline, CDR1 is SQVTM and CDR2 ANQGSEA. The CDR3 sequence is 15 residues long. This clonotype was sampled from a woman aged 40-49 years who had recovered from COVID-19. Sequencing was performed on peripheral blood. The genes are TRBV29-1 and TRBJ1-1; the match to TRBD1 covers 9 bases. CDR3 amino acids: CSGRRDRASDTEAFF. In nucleotides, the CDR3 is TGCAGCGGCCGTCGGGACAGGGCTTCGGACACTGAAGCTTTCTTT.